In its sample, the clone carrying this TCR beta chain was seen a few times. This sample was taken from a study of Graves' ophthalmopathy and Graves' hyperthyroidism. Study-wide background: At initial diagnosis, peripheral blood was obtained, and this preceded any treatment.

RNA transcripts served as template for amplifying TCR beta CDR3 sequences. An opening RT-PCR round employed HTBI primers and preceded a second-round multiplex PCR. A single record per CDR3 protein comes from TCRdb applying MiXCR to the multiplex PCR reads. The profile covers hundreds of thousands of distinct CDR3 sequences, with 22% appearing a single time and approximately 7% taken by the ten largest. The CDR3 is 14 amino acids. From germline, CDR1 is SGHRS and CDR2 YFSETQ. Deletions cut 0 bases from V and 5 bases from J, with 11 bases between. Hyperthyroidism in these 18- to 65-year-old patients was newly diagnosed, lasting under 2 months. Certain patients were not enrolled. These were patients with other autoimmune diseases, uncontrolled infections, pregnancy or lactation. Diagnosis used clinical symptoms, serum thyroxine, TRAb, thyroid ultrasound and orbital computed tomography.

J is TRBJ2-5 and V is TRBV5-1; maybe TRBD2 (5 bases). Sequenced material: peripheral blood. The source is a woman aged 18-29 years with stable Graves' hyperthyroidism. Some clones in this sample may be carry-over from other donors' samples. The CDR3 coding sequence is TGCGCCAGCAGCTTGGGAAGAGGGCGGGAGACCCAGTACTTC. This translates into CASSLGRGRETQYF. The full variable domain, in which reference TRBV5-1 and TRBJ2-5 provide the parts outside the CDR3, is KAGVTQTPRYLIKTRGQQVTLSCSPISGHRSVSWYQQTPGQGLQFLFEYFSETQRNKGNFPGRFSGRQFSNSRSEMNVSTLELGDSALYLCASSLGRGRETQYFGPGTRLLVL.